Below are 6 T cell receptor beta chains sequenced from a single sample in a study of T cells in Graves' hyperthyroidism and ophthalmopathy. Researchers amplified the TCR beta CDR3 regions from RNA transcripts. Carried out on the TCR CDR3, a first-round RT-PCR used the HTBI primer set. MiXCR, run by TCRdb on the multiplex PCR reads, gives a single entry per CDR3 protein. Of about 770,000 distinct CDR3 sequences listed, around 20% were seen once; the top ten hold 15% to 20%. Sequencing used blood. Receptor source: a woman between 50 and 59 years old with Graves' hyperthyroidism that later progressed to Graves' ophthalmopathy.

The sample holds many counts of this clonotype. The chain combines TRBV7-3 with TRBJ2-5, with TRBD1 matching 7 bases. V was pared by 3 bases and J by 4 bases, with 8 bases of the junction left unmatched. The CDR3 length is 15 residues. Looked up from germline, CDR1 is SGHTA and CDR2 is FQGTGA. DNA of the CDR3: TGTGCCAGCAGCTTCGAGGGGGCAGCTGGAGAGACCCAGTACTTC. Translating gives CASSFEGAAGETQYF.

This chain uses TRBV20-1 with TRBJ2-7; TRBD1 aligns across 10 bases. Trimming took 3 bases from V and 0 from J; bases not matched to a gene: 11. The germline V gene has CDR1 DFQATT and CDR2 SNEGSKA (reference sequence). The CDR3 is 17 amino acids. CDR3 coding DNA: TGCAGTGCTAGGGGTGGGGACAGGGGAGAGAGCTCCTACGAGCAGTACTTC. It codes for CSARGGDRGESSYEQYF.

This clonotype was seen repeatedly, ten times or more. V is TRBV3-1 and J is TRBJ2-1, with D uncertain. Trimming took 1 base from V and 4 from J, leaving 5 bases between them. This CDR3 has 13 residues. The germline gives CDR1 LGHDT, CDR2 YNNKEL (reference sequence). The DNA of the CDR3 is TGTGCCAGCAGCCAAGGACGGTACAATGAGCAGTTCTTC. As protein: CASSQGRYNEQFF.

This clonotype was seen only a few times. The chain recombines TRBV5-6 with TRBJ2-3; D unclear. CDR1 SGHDT and CDR2 YYEEEE come from the germline V gene. CDR3 size: 16 residues. The V gene lost 0 bases and the J gene lost 4 bases, with 15 bases spanning the gap. The CDR3 DNA follows: TGTGCCAGCAGCTTGGGAGTAGGTGCCGGTTCAGATACGCAGTATTTT. It is translated as CASSLGVGAGSDTQYF.

The V and J genes are TRBV9 and TRBJ2-7; D remains ambiguous. The CDR3 contains 14 residues. The germline V gene encodes CDR1 SGDLS and CDR2 YYNGEE. V was cut by 3 bases and J by 0 bases, with 10 bases left in between. The CDR3 loop reads CASSADITSYEQYF. The CDR3 DNA is TGTGCCAGCAGCGCCGACATAACCTCCTACGAGCAGTACTTC. Full variable domain (outside the CDR3, taken from reference TRBV9 and TRBJ2-7): DSGVTQTPKHLITATGQRVTLRCSPRSGDLSVYWYQQSLDQGLQFLIQYYNGEERAKGNILERFSAQQFPDLHSELNLSSLELGDSALYFCASSADITSYEQYFGPGTRLTVT.

This clonotype was recorded at least ten times. CDR3 residues: CASSPTAGSEQYF. The CDR3, as DNA: TGTGCCAGCTCACCAACGGCAGGATCCGAGCAGTACTTC. This chain joins TRBV18 and TRBJ2-7; D is uncertain. The V end lost 2 bases, the J end lost 6 bases, and 11 bases lay between the germline ends. CDR1 KGHSH and CDR2 LQKENI come from the germline V gene. This CDR3 is built from 13 residues.